This T cell receptor beta chain came from a study of blood T cell repertoires in COVID-19. Study in general: COVID-19 samples from acute and convalescent phases originated in the United States, Italy and Spain.

The authors' processing: From reference gene primer amplification, estimates of nucleated cell counts were derived. The protocol was immunoSEQ multiplex PCR, while the TCRdb copy is restricted to in-frame clones and leaves out a portion. The DNA was the basis for D and trimming; V, J and clone size are from that table. The sample holds 150,000 to 200,000 clones; 70% to 90% are singletons and the top ten take around 4.8%. Trimming cost V 5 bases and J 1 base, with 19 bases left between them. CDR3 length equals 17 residues. Sequences were obtained from peripheral blood. The rearrangement links TRBV5-7 to TRBJ2-1; the D gene is possibly TRBD1 (6 bases). TRBV5-7 is identified as an open reading frame with a role that is uncertain. The sequence was obtained from a human donor in a cohort sampled during active COVID-19. CDR3 sequence reads: CASRRTGHIVSYNEQFF. The CDR3 region has the DNA TGTGCCAGCAGGCGGACGGGACACATAGTTTCCTACAATGAGCAGTTCTTC.